These 20 T cell receptor beta chains were all obtained from the same sample, sequenced in a study of OX40 agonist ivuxolimab in advanced cancers. Measured with immunoSEQ multiplex PCR; TCRdb has only the in-frame clones, and not every one. The sample includes some 89,000 clones, around 80% seen only once; the top ten take roughly 1.8%. Sequenced material: CD4+ or CD8+ T cells sorted from blood, taken in a trial of the OX40 agonist ivuxolimab. These receptor sequences come from an adult with an advanced solid tumor such as melanoma, head and neck, liver or kidney cancer.

This clone was observed once. The J gene is TRBJ2-7, the V gene TRBV5-1; D is unresolved. The germline V and J ends were trimmed by 1 base and 2 bases, with 10 bases remaining between them. CDR3 length equals 14 residues. CDR1 is SGHRS, CDR2 YFSETQ, per germline. The CDR3 sequence is CASSLKAETYEQYF. The CDR3 bases are TGCGCCAGCAGCTTGAAGGCGGAGACCTACGAGCAGTACTTC.

The J gene is TRBJ1-2, the V gene TRBV19; D is unclear. Between the trimmed V and J ends, which lost 3 bases and 6 bases, there was a span of 11 bases. The CDR3 consists of 13 residues. Germline loops: CDR1 LNHDA, CDR2 SQIVND (reference sequence). CDR3 loop: CASSIGLLHGYTF. CDR3 nucleotide sequence: TGTGCCAGTAGTATCGGACTCCTTCATGGCTACACCTTC.

DNA for the CDR3: TGTGCCAGCAGTTACTCGACCGTAATGAACACTGAAGCTTTCTTT. Translating it yields CASSYSTVMNTEAFF. V gene TRBV6-5 combines with J gene TRBJ1-1; no reliable D call. Germline lookup yields CDR1 MNHEY and CDR2 SVGAGI. V lost 0 bases and J lost 0, with 8 bases in between. CDR3 length: 15 amino acids.

The chain recombines TRBV19 with TRBJ1-5; D gene uncertain. Germline V gene sequence: CDR1 LNHDA, CDR2 SQIVND (reference sequence). CDR3 size: 14 residues. The V end was cut by 2 bases, the J end by 3 bases, with 8 bases between. CDR3 in amino acids: CASSIKQFNQPQHF. The CDR3 nucleotides read TGTGCCAGTAGTATAAAACAGTTCAATCAGCCCCAGCATTTT.

The chain employs TRBV11-1 and TRBJ2-3, with TRBD1 matching over 8 bases. V lost 5 bases, J lost 0 bases, and 7 bases stayed unmatched. Germline V gene sequence: CDR1 SGHAT, CDR2 FQDESV (reference sequence). The CDR3 loop spans 16 amino acids. The DNA of the CDR3 is TGTGCCAGCAGCGACCGGACAGGGCCCAGCACAGATACGCAGTATTTT. Translating gives CASSDRTGPSTDTQYF.

J is TRBJ2-3 and V is TRBV11-3, with a tentative D call TRBD1 (6 bases). Trimming took off 0 bases at V and 4 bases at J, with 11 bases between the two ends. CDR3 length equals 15 residues. Germline assignment: CDR1 SGHNT and CDR2 YENEEA. The DNA of the CDR3 is TGTGCCAGCAGCTTAGATGCCAGGGGACCAGATACGCAGTATTTT. Protein: CASSLDARGPDTQYF.

V gene TRBV5-1 combines with J gene TRBJ1-1; maybe TRBD1 (5 bases). The CDR3 contains 17 residues. Germline CDR1 reads SGHRS; CDR2 reads YFSETQ. V lost 5 bases and J 1 base, leaving 21 bases between the germline ends. CDR3 amino acids: CASRTDKSVLANTEAFF. CDR3 in DNA: TGCGCCAGCAGGACGGACAAGTCGGTCTTGGCGAACACTGAAGCTTTCTTT.

As to this clone: One end of the junction is discordant with germline, which a read error may explain. The J gene is TRBJ2-2, the V gene TRBV5-1; a possible D gene is TRBD1 (5 bases). The CDR3 is 16 residues long. Per germline, CDR1 SGHRS and CDR2 YFSETQ. CDR3 in DNA: TGCGCCAGCAGATTGGATGCAGGGAAATTTGGGGGGGAGCTGTTTTTT. It codes for CASRLDAGKFGGELFF.

The chain recombines TRBV5-8 with TRBJ1-3, with 8 nucleotides matching TRBD1. V dropped 4 bases and J dropped 5; count of bases not matched to a gene: 14. This CDR3 has 17 amino acids. Germline loops: CDR1 SGHTS, CDR2 YDEGEE. As DNA, the CDR3 is TGTGCCAGCAGCCCCGATCGGACAGGGTGGGTGAGAAACACCATATATTTT. The encoded protein is CASSPDRTGWVRNTIYF.

CDR3 protein: CARWQANYGYTF. In nucleotides, the CDR3 is TGCGCTAGGTGGCAGGCGAACTATGGCTACACCTTC. The rearrangement joins TRBV10-1 to TRBJ1-2; D is uncertain. The germline V gene has CDR1 WNHNN and CDR2 SYGVQD (reference sequence). The CDR3 extends over 12 amino acids.

CDR3 protein: CASSYSDRGANEKLFF. The CDR3 DNA follows: TGTGCCAGCAGTTACTCGGACAGGGGGGCTAATGAAAAACTGTTTTTT. The V gene is TRBV6-6, the J gene TRBJ1-4; TRBD1 agrees at 10 bases. The CDR3 has 16 residues. Germline CDR1 MNHNY, CDR2 SVGAGI (reference sequence). J lost 3 bases, V lost 0 bases, and 1 base had no gene match.

Only one count was recorded for this clone. V and J are TRBV28 and TRBJ1-6; 9 bases are a match to TRBD1. The CDR3 is 16 residues long. The J segment lost 7 bases and the V segment lost 3 bases, leaving 7 bases of the junction unmatched. Germline loops: CDR1 MDHEN, CDR2 SYDVKM. This chain's CDR3 is CASSLGGQGGNSPLHF. The CDR3 bases are TGTGCCAGCAGTTTGGGGGGACAGGGAGGAAATTCACCCCTCCACTTT.

The rearrangement uses TRBV5-1 and TRBJ1-1, with D perhaps matching TRBD1 (6 bases). The CDR3 totals 18 residues. Germline V gene sequence: CDR1 SGHRS, CDR2 YFSETQ. The V end was cut by 2 bases, the J end by 0 bases, with 20 bases between. The CDR3 bases are TGCGCCAGCAGCTTACAGGGAGGGAGATTCGGACTGAACACTGAAGCTTTCTTT. Translation: CASSLQGGRFGLNTEAFF.

The chain combines TRBV4-2 with TRBJ2-7; D may be TRBD2 (6 bases). V was shortened by 4 bases and J by 3 bases, with 13 bases between the two germline ends. The length of the CDR3 is 14 residues. The germline V gene has CDR1 LGHNA and CDR2 YNFKEQ. The CDR3 reads CASSRSSGGYEQYF. Written as DNA, the CDR3 is TGTGCCAGCAGCCGGAGTAGCGGAGGCTACGAGCAGTACTTC.

The gene calls are TRBV19 and TRBJ1-5, with D maybe TRBD1 (5 bases). Germline V CDR1 and CDR2: LNHDA, SQIVND (reference sequence). The V end lost 6 bases, the J end lost 4 bases, and 16 bases lay between the germline ends. The CDR3 totals 15 residues. The CDR3 protein is CASRSVFRGNQPQHF. In DNA, the CDR3 is TGTGCCAGTAGATCAGTATTTCGGGGGAATCAGCCCCAGCATTTT. The complete variable domain, with remaining parts taken from reference TRBV19 and TRBJ1-5, reads DGGITQSPKYLFRKEGQNVTLSCEQNLNHDAMYWYRQDPGQGLRLIYYSQIVNDFQKGDIAEGYSVSREKKESFPLTVTSAQKNPTAFYLCASRSVFRGNQPQHFGDGTRLSIL.

The V call is TRBV7-3, the J call TRBJ2-7; possible D gene TRBD2, 5 bases. The CDR3 consists of 15 residues. The ends were cut back, 2 bases at V and 0 bases at J, with 11 bases in the middle. Per the germline V gene, CDR1 is SGHTA and CDR2 is FQGTGA. CDR3 DNA sequence: TGTGCCAGCAGCTTAGGGCCCGGGAACTCCTACGAGCAGTACTTC. Its protein is CASSLGPGNSYEQYF. Combining the CDR3 with reference TRBV7-3 and TRBJ2-7 gives the whole variable domain GAGVSQTPSNKVTEKGKYVELRCDPISGHTALYWYRQSLGQGPEFLIYFQGTGAADDSGLPNDRFFAVRPEGSVSTLKIQRTERGDSAVYLCASSLGPGNSYEQYFGPGTRLTVT.

The chain uses TRBV5-1 and TRBJ2-2, with D possibly matching TRBD1 (5 bases). Germline V lookup: CDR1 SGHRS, CDR2 YFSETQ. This CDR3 comprises 13 residues. The ends were cut back, 3 bases at V and 4 bases at J, with 7 bases in the middle. CDR3 protein: CASSSQVTGELFF. CDR3 DNA: TGCGCCAGCAGCTCACAGGTCACCGGGGAGCTGTTTTTT.

This clone was seen only a few times. The chain employs TRBV29-1 and TRBJ1-5; TRBD1 aligns across 7 bases. With 5 bases clipped from V and 0 bases from J, the junction kept 4 bases outside the gene matches. The CDR3 is made up of 14 amino acids. Germline V gives CDR1 SQVTM, CDR2 ANQGSEA. The CDR3 protein is CSVTGADSNQPQHF. The CDR3 DNA follows: TGCAGCGTTACAGGGGCAGATAGCAATCAGCCCCAGCATTTT.

V and J are TRBV7-3 and TRBJ2-3, with D possibly being TRBD1 (5 bases). Germline V gives CDR1 SGHTA, CDR2 FQGTGA. The CDR3 has 14 residues. The V end was cut by 4 bases, the J end by 3 bases, with 11 bases between. CDR3 residues: CASSSSQGTDTQYF. DNA for the CDR3: TGTGCCAGCAGCTCCTCTCAGGGAACAGATACGCAGTATTTT.

This clone was seen only once. The gene calls are TRBV4-1 and TRBJ1-4; D is uncertain. The germline V gene has CDR1 MGHRA and CDR2 YSYEKL. V shed 4 bases and J shed 0 bases, with 12 bases lying between them. This CDR3 has 16 residues. The CDR3 region is CASSLGRYATNEKLFF. The CDR3, as DNA: TGCGCCAGCAGCCTCGGCAGATACGCAACTAATGAAAAACTGTTTTTT.